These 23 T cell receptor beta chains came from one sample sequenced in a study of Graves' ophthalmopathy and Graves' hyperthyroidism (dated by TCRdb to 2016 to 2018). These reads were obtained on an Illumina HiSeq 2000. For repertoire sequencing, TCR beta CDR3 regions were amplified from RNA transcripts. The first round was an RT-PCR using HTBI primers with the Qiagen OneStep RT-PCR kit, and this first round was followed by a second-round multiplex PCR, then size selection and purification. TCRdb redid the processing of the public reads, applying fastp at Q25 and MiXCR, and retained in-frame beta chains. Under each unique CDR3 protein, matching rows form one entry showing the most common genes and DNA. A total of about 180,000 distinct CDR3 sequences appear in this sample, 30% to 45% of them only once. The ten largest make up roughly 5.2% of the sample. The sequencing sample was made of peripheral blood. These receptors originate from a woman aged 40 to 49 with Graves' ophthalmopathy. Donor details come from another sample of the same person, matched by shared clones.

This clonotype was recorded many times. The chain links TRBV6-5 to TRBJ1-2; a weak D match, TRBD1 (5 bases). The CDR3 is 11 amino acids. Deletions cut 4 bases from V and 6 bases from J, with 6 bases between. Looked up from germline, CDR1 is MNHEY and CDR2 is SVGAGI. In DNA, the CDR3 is TGTGCCAGCAGTTCAGGGAATGGCTACACCTTC. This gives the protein CASSSGNGYTF.

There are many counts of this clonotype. Here the CDR3 reads CSVPGGAGVGETQYF. CDR3 sequence (DNA): TGCAGCGTCCCAGGTGGAGCGGGAGTTGGAGAGACCCAGTACTTC. This rearrangement joins TRBV29-1 to TRBJ2-5, with TRBD2 matching over 8 bases. This CDR3 region has 15 residues. Germline V gives CDR1 SQVTM, CDR2 ANQGSEA. J lost 4 bases, V lost 6 bases, and 13 bases had no gene match.

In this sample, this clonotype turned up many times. This CDR3 reads CASSLALDGKAFF. In DNA, the CDR3 is TGTGCCAGCAGCTTAGCCCTCGACGGGAAAGCTTTCTTT. J is TRBJ1-1 and V is TRBV7-2; no reliable D call. The CDR3 has 13 amino acids. Trimming took off 0 bases at V and 9 bases at J, with 11 bases between the two ends. Germline values: CDR1 SGHTA, CDR2 FQGNSA.

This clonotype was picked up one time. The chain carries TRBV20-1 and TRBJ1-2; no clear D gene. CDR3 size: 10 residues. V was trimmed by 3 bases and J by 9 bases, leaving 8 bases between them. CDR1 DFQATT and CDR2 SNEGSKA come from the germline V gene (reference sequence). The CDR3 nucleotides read TGCAGTGCTAGTGACGATCGCTACACCTTC. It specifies CSASDDRYTF.

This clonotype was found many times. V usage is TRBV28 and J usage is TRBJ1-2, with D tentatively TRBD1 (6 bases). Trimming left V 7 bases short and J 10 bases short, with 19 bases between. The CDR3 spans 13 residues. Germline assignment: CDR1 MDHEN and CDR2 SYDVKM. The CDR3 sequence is CASTTGTEYFYTF. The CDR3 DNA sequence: TGTGCCAGCACCACAGGGACCGAATACTTCTACACCTTC.

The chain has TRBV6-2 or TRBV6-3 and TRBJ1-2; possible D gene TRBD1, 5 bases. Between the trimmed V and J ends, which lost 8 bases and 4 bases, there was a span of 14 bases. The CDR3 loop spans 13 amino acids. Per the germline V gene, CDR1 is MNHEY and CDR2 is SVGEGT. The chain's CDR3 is CASQTDLRYGYTF. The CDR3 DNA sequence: TGTGCCAGCCAGACAGACCTACGCTATGGCTACACCTTC.

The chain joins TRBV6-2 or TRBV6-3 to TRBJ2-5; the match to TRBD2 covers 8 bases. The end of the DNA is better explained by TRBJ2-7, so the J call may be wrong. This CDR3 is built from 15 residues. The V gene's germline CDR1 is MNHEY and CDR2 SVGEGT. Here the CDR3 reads CASSLMAGGVHEQYF. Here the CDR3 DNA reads TGTGCCAGCAGTTTAATGGCGGGGGGAGTCCACGAGCAGTACTTC.

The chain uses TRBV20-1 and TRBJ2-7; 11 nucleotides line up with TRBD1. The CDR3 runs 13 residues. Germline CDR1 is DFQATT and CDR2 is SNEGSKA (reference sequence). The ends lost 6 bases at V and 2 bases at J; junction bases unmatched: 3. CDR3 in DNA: TGCAGTGCCGGGACAGGGGGGGCCTACGAGCAGTACTTC. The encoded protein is CSAGTGGAYEQYF.

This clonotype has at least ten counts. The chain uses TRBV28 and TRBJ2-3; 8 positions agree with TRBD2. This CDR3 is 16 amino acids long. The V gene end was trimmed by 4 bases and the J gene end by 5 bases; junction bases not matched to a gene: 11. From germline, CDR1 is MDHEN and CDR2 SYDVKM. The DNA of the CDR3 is TGTGCCAGCAGTTCCCGCGGGGCGGGGGGAGGAGATACGCAGTATTTT. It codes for CASSSRGAGGGDTQYF.

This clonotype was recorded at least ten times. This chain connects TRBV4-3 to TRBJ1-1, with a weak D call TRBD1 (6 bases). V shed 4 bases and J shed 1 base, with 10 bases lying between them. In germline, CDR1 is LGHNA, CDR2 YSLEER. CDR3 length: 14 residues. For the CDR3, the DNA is TGCGCCAGCAGCCGAGAACAGGGGAACACTGAAGCTTTCTTT. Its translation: CASSREQGNTEAFF.

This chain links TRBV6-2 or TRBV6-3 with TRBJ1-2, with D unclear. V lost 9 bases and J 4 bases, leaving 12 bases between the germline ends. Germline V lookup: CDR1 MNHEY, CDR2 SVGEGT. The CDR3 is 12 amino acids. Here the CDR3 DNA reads TGTGCCAGTAGTATAAGGGCCTATGGCTACACCTTC. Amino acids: CASSIRAYGYTF.

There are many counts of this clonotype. CDR3 region: CASSVGGQGEAFF. CDR3 coding DNA: TGTGCCAGCAGCGTAGGAGGACAGGGTGAAGCTTTCTTT. This chain joins TRBV7-8 and TRBJ1-1; 8 bases are shared with TRBD1. V lost 5 bases to trimming and J lost 7 bases; unmatched junction nucleotides: 6. CDR1 is SGHVS, CDR2 FQNEAQ, per germline. This CDR3 region has 13 residues.

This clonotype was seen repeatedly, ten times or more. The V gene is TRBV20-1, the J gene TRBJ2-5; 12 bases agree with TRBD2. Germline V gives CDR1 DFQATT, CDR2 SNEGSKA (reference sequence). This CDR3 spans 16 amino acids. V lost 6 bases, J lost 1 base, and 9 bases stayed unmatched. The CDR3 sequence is CSAPATSGGSQETQYF. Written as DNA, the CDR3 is TGCAGTGCGCCTGCCACTAGCGGGGGGAGCCAAGAGACCCAGTACTTC.

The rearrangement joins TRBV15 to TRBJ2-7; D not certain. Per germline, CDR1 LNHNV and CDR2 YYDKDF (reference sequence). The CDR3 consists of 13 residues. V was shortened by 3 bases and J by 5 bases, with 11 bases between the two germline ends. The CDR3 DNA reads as TGTGCCACCAGCAGTCTTCCGGAAAACGAGCAGTACTTC. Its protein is CATSSLPENEQYF.

CDR3 bases: TGTGCCAGCAGCTTGCTAACTAGCGCCCAAGAGACCCAGTACTTC. It specifies CASSLLTSAQETQYF. This chain connects TRBV11-2 to TRBJ2-5; TRBD2 agrees at 7 bases. The CDR3 spans 15 residues. Trimming took 3 bases from V and 1 from J; bases not matched to a gene: 5. In germline, CDR1 is SGHAT, CDR2 FQNNGV.

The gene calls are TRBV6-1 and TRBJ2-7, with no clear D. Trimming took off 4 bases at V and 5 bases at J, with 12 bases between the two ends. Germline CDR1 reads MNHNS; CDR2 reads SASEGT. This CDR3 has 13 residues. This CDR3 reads CASSGAALDEQYF. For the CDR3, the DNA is TGTGCCAGCAGTGGCGCCGCCTTGGACGAGCAGTACTTC.

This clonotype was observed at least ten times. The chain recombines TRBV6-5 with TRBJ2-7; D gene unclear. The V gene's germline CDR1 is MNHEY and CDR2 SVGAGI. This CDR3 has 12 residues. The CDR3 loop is CVAGALAYEQYF. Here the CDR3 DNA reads TGTGTGGCCGGTGCCTTGGCGTACGAGCAGTACTTC.

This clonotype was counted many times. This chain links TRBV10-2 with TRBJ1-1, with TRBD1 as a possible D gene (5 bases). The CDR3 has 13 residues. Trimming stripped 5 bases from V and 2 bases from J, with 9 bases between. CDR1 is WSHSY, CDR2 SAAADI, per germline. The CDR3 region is CASSQQVNTEAFF. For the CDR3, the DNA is TGCGCCAGCAGTCAACAGGTAAACACTGAAGCTTTCTTT.

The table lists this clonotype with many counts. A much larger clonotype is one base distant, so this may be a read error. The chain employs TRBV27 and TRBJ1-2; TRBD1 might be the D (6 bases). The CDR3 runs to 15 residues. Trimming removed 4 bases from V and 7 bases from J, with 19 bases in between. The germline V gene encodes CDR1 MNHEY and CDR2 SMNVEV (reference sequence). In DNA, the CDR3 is TGTGCCAGCAGTTCTTATGCGAACAGGGTGAGTGGCTACACCTTC. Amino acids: CASSSYANRVSGYTF.

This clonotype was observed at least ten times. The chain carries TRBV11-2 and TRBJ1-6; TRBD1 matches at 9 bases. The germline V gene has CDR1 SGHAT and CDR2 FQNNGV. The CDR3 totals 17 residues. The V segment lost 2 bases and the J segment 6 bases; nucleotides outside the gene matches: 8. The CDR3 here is CASSLRAPGQGNSPLHF. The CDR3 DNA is TGTGCCAGCAGCTTAAGGGCACCGGGACAGGGTAATTCACCCCTCCACTTT.

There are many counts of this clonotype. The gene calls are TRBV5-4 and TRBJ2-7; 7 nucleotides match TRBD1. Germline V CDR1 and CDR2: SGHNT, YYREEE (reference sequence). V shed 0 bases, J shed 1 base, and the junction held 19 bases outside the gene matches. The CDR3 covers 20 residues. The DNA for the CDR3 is TGTGCCAGCAGCTTGGTGATAGGGGAAGGGGGCGGAGGAGGATCCTACGAGCAGTACTTC. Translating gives CASSLVIGEGGGGGSYEQYF. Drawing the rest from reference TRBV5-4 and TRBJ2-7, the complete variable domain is ETGVTQSPTHLIKTRGQQVTLRCSSQSGHNTVSWYQQALGQGPQFIFQYYREEENGRGNFPPRFSGLQFPNYSSELNVNALELDDSALYLCASSLVIGEGGGGGSYEQYFGPGTRLTVT.

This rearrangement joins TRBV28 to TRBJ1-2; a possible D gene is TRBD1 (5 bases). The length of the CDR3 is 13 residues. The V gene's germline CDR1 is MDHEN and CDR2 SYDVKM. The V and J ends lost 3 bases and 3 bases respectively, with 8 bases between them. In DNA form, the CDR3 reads TGTGCCAGCAGTTTTGAGGGGTACTATGGCTACACCTTC. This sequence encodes CASSFEGYYGYTF.

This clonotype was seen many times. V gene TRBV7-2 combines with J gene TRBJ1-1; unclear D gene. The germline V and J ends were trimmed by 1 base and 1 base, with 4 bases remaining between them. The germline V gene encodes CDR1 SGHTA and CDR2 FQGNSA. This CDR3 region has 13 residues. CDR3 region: CASSLERNTEAFF. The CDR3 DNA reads TGTGCCAGCAGCTTAGAAAGGAACACTGAAGCTTTCTTT.